This TCR beta chain was profiled in a study of long-term antiretroviral therapy in people with HIV. Details on this clone: What it binds is not known.

Germline CDR1 SEHNR, CDR2 FQNEAQ (reference sequence). V lost 1 base to trimming and J lost 4 bases, with 8 bases between them. CDR3 length: 15 residues. General study findings and limits: It was observed that HIV repertoires exhibited narrower CDR3 length ranges than controls. ART-treated samples gained diversity yet remained below transplant donor controls.

An immunoSEQ assay, version v3.0, was performed at survey level. A target of 40,000-50,000 T-cell genomes per sample was set for sequencing. Assay: immunoSEQ multiplex PCR; the TCRdb copy retains only in-frame clones and omits some. Of 15,000 to 25,000 clones in the sample, roughly 87% were seen once. The source of this sequence is a man younger than 35 with HIV. The sequenced sample was unsorted PBMCs, obtained 2.1 years after starting antiretroviral therapy. This sequence joins TRBV7-9 and TRBJ2-6, with no clear D. In DNA form, the CDR3 reads TGTGCCAGCAGCTTAGTTCGGTCCGGGGCCAACGTCCTGACTTTC. This translates into CASSLVRSGANVLTF.